Below, 14 T cell receptor beta chains from the same sample are listed, as sequenced in a study of shared clonotypes between healthy human individuals (dated by TCRdb to 2018 to 2020). To prepare the library, the immunoSEQ multiplex PCR assay was applied. TCRdb limited this immuneACCESS table to in-frame rearrangements with V and J called. A share of clones is missing; checked studies link under half to unresolved V genes, and the rest is unexplained. The sample table shows about 2 million clones, and 95% are seen once. The biggest ten clones account for about 0.13% of the sample. The sample consisted of naive CD4+ T cells sorted from blood. This sample's cell subset or site label indicates: CD45RA+ positively selected. Receptors originate from a man younger than 30 in good health.

The chain recombines TRBV5-6 with TRBJ1-1; no clear D. The germline gives CDR1 SGHDT, CDR2 YYEEEE. V shed 5 bases and J shed 10 bases, with 15 bases lying between them. This CDR3 region has 12 residues. The CDR3 reads CASSRADGGAFF. CDR3 coding DNA: TGTGCCAGCAGTCGCGCAGACGGCGGAGCTTTCTTT.

This sequence joins TRBV9 and TRBJ2-1; 9 bases are shared with TRBD2. The CDR3 loop spans 15 amino acids. Germline CDR1 is SGDLS and CDR2 is YYNGEE. V lost 4 bases to trimming and J lost 3 bases; unmatched junction nucleotides: 5. The CDR3 DNA follows: TGTGCCAGCAGCCTGGCGGGAGGGGACTACAATGAGCAGTTCTTC. Its translation is CASSLAGGDYNEQFF.

Only one count was recorded for this clone. At the DNA level, this CDR3 is encoded by other sequences in the same sample as well. This chain connects TRBV19 to TRBJ1-2, with 7 bases fitting TRBD1. The CDR3 runs 14 residues. Germline V gives CDR1 LNHDA, CDR2 SQIVND (reference sequence). The ends lost 5 bases at V and 2 bases at J; junction bases unmatched: 5. The CDR3 reads CASSPGTVNYGYTF. CDR3 nucleotide sequence: TGTGCCAGTAGTCCCGGGACAGTCAACTATGGCTACACCTTC.

This chain links TRBV4-2 with TRBJ1-4; a weak D match, TRBD1 (5 bases). This CDR3 comprises 15 residues. Trimming cost V 1 base and J 8 bases, with 14 bases left between them. Germline lookup yields CDR1 LGHNA and CDR2 YNFKEQ. CDR3 nucleotide sequence: TGTGCCAGCAGCCAAGCGTTCCAGGGCGGCGAAAAACTGTTTTTT. Amino acids: CASSQAFQGGEKLFF.

Notes on this clone: The sample carries other DNA sequences with the same CDR3. This chain uses TRBV2 with TRBJ2-7; D is unclear. From germline, CDR1 is SNHLY and CDR2 FYNNEI. This CDR3 spans 12 amino acids. Trimming removed 6 bases from V and 1 base from J, with 7 bases in between. The CDR3 sequence is CASRVGSYEQYF. DNA for the CDR3: TGTGCCAGCAGGGTCGGTTCCTACGAGCAGTACTTC.

Regarding this clone: Other DNA sequences of this sample code for an identical CDR3. V and J are TRBV18 and TRBJ1-4; D ambiguous. CDR3 length: 13 amino acids. Germline values: CDR1 KGHSH, CDR2 LQKENI. V was shortened by 2 bases and J by 7 bases, with 8 bases between the two germline ends. CDR3 protein: CASSPGTGEKLFF. CDR3 bases: TGTGCCAGCTCACCAGGTACCGGTGAAAAACTGTTTTTT.

The rearrangement joins TRBV6-1 to TRBJ2-1; the D is unclear. There are 15 residues in the CDR3. Germline CDR1 reads MNHNS; CDR2 reads SASEGT. V was cut by 6 bases and J by 1 base, with 13 bases left in between. In DNA form, the CDR3 reads TGTGCCAGCAGGGCGAGGCTTCAATCCTACAATGAGCAGTTCTTC. Its translation is CASRARLQSYNEQFF.

This clone was detected once. This specimen includes other DNA sequences encoding the same CDR3. CDR3 sequence: CSVEQDSNQPQHF. CDR3 nucleotides: TGCAGCGTTGAGCAAGATAGCAATCAGCCCCAGCATTTT. This sequence joins TRBV29-1 and TRBJ1-5; D call uncertain. The CDR3 spans 13 residues. V gave up 3 bases and J gave up 0 bases, with 6 bases separating them. Germline CDR1 reads SQVTM; CDR2 reads ANQGSEA.

The DNA of the CDR3 is TGTGCCATCAGTCGGGGTGTCCTCAGGAACACTGAAGCTTTCTTT. It is translated as CAISRGVLRNTEAFF. The genes are TRBV10-3 and TRBJ1-1; D remains unclear. V lost 5 bases and J 1 base, leaving 14 bases between the germline ends. The germline V gene encodes CDR1 ENHRY and CDR2 SYGVKD. The CDR3 is 15 amino acids.

As concerns this clone: This same CDR3 is encoded by further DNA sequences in the sample. The rearrangement joins TRBV10-3 to TRBJ1-1; D remains unclear. V lost 5 bases and J 0 bases, leaving 7 bases between the germline ends. The length of the CDR3 is 13 residues. Germline CDR1 reads ENHRY; CDR2 reads SYGVKD. This chain's CDR3 is CAISRQVNTEAFF. CDR3 DNA: TGTGCCATCAGTCGGCAGGTGAACACTGAAGCTTTCTTT.

The V call is TRBV6-5, the J call TRBJ1-1; tentative D call: TRBD1 (6 bases). This CDR3 comprises 14 residues. Germline V gene data show CDR1 as MNHEY and CDR2 as SVGAGI. Deletions cut 5 bases from V and 11 bases from J, with 21 bases between. As DNA, the CDR3 is TGTGCCAGCAGTCCAGGGGATAGGAACTCTGGGGCTTTCTTT. Translated, it gives CASSPGDRNSGAFF.

The chain couples TRBV30 to TRBJ2-5; 8 bases are a match to TRBD1. The V gene end was trimmed by 3 bases and the J gene end by 1 base; junction bases not matched to a gene: 7. CDR1 and CDR2 from the germline V gene are GTSNPN and SVGIG (reference sequence). The CDR3 loop spans 15 amino acids. The CDR3 loop is CAWRGTGLGQETQYF. The CDR3 nucleotides read TGTGCCTGGAGAGGGACAGGTCTTGGCCAAGAGACCCAGTACTTC.

The gene calls are TRBV10-2 and TRBJ2-6, with TRBD1 matching over 7 bases. CDR1 is WSHSY and CDR2 is SAAADI in the germline V gene. V lost 5 bases, J lost 0 bases, and 1 base stayed unmatched. CDR3 length: 15 amino acids. CDR3 nucleotides: TGCGCCAGCAGTAGGACAGGCTCTGGGGCCAACGTCCTGACTTTC. Translation: CASSRTGSGANVLTF.

Regarding this clone: Other DNA sequences within the sample encode an identical CDR3. The V and J genes are TRBV20-1 and TRBJ1-3; D unclear. Trimming took off 6 bases at V and 0 bases at J, with 3 bases between the two ends. The germline V gene has CDR1 DFQATT and CDR2 SNEGSKA (reference sequence). This CDR3 has 11 residues. The CDR3 spells CSAFSGNTIYF. In DNA, the CDR3 is TGCAGTGCGTTCTCTGGAAACACCATATATTTT.